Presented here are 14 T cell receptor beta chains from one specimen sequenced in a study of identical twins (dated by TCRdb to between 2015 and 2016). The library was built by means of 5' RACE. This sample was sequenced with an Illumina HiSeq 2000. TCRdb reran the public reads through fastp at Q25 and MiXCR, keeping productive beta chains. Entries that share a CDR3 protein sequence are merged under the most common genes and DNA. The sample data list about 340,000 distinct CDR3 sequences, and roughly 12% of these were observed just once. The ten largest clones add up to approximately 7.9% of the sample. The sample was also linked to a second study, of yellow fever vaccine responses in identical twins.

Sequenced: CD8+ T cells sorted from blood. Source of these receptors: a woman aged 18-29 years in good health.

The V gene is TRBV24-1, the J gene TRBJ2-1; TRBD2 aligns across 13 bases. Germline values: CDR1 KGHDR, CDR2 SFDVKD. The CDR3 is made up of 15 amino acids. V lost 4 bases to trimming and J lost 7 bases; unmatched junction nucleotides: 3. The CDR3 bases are TGTGCCACCAGTGACGGGACTAGCGGGATAAATGAGCAGTTCTTC. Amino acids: CATSDGTSGINEQFF.

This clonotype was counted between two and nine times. This CDR3 reads CASSVTSGYNEQFF. CDR3 bases: TGTGCCAGCAGTGTTACTAGCGGGTACAATGAGCAGTTCTTC. This rearrangement joins TRBV2 to TRBJ2-1; 9 bases are shared with TRBD2. Germline values: CDR1 SNHLY, CDR2 FYNNEI. V shed 4 bases, J shed 4 bases, and the junction held 2 bases outside the gene matches. This CDR3 comprises 14 residues.

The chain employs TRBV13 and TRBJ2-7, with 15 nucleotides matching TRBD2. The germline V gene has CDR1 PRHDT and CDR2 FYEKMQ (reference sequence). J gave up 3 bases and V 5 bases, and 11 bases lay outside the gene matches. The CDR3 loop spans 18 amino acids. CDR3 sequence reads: CASSDGLAGGPGNYEQYF. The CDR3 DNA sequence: TGTGCCAGCAGCGATGGACTAGCGGGAGGGCCCGGAAACTACGAGCAGTACTTC.

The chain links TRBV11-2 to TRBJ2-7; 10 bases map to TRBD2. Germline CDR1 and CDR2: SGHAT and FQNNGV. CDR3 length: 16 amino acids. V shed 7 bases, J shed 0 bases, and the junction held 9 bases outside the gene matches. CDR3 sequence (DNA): TGTGCCAGCACCTACTCCGGACTAGCGGACTCCTACGAGCAGTACTTC. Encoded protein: CASTYSGLADSYEQYF.

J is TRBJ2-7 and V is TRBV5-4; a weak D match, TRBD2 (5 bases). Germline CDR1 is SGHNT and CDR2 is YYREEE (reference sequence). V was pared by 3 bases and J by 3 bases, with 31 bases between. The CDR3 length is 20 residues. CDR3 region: CASSSEGYGMVSYLRYEQYV. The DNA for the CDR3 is TGTGCCAGCAGCTCCGAGGGCTATGGGATGGTTTCTTACCTCCGCTACGAGCAGTACGTC.

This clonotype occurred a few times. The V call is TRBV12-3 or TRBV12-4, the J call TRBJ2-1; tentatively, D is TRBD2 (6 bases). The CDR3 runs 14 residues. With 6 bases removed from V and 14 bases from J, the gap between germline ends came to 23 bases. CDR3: CASSRVGGPYRKFF. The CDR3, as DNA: TGTGCCAGCAGCCGGGTAGGAGGGCCTTATCGTAAGTTCTTC.

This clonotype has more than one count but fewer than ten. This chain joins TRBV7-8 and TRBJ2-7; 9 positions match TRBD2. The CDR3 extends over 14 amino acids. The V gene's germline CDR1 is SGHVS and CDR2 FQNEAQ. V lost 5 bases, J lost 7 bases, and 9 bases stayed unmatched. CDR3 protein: CASSPIRGGEEQYV. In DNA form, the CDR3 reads TGTGCCAGCAGCCCCATCCGCGGGGGGGAGGAGCAGTACGTC.

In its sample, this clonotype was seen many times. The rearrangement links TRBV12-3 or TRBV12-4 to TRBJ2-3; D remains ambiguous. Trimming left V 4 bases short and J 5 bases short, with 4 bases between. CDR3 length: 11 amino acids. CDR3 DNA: TGTGCCAGCAGTTCCGAAGATACGCAGTATTTT. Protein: CASSSEDTQYF.

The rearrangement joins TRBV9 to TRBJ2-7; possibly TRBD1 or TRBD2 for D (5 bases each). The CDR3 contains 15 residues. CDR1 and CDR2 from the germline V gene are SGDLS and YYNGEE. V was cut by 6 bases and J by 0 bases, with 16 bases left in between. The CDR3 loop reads CASTPGATDSYEQYF. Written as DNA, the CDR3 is TGTGCCAGCACCCCCGGGGCGACCGACTCCTACGAGCAGTACTTC.

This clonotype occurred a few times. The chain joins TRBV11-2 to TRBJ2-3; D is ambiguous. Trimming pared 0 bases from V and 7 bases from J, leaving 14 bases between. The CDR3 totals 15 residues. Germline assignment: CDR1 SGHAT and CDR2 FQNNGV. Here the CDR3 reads CASSLEAPRWNTQYF. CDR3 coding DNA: TGTGCCAGCAGCTTAGAAGCCCCTAGATGGAATACGCAGTATTTT. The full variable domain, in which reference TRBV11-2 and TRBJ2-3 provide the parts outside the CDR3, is EAGVAQSPRYKIIEKRQSVAFWCNPISGHATLYWYQQILGQGPKLLIQFQNNGVVDDSQLPKDRFSAERLKGVDSTLKIQPAKLEDSAVYLCASSLEAPRWNTQYFGPGTRLTVL.

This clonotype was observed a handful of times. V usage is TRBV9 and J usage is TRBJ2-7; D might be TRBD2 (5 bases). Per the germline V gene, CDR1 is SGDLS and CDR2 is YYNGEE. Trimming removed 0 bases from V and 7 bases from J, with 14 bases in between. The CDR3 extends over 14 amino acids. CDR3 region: CASSVVQGLREQYF. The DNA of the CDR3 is TGTGCCAGCAGCGTAGTCCAAGGACTTCGGGAGCAGTACTTC.

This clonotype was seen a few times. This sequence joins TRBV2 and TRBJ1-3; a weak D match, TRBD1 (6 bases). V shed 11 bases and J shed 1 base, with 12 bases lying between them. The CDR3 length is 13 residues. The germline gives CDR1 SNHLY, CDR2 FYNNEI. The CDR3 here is CAGKRGSGNTIYF. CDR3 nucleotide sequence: TGTGCCGGAAAAAGGGGGTCTGGAAACACCATATATTTT. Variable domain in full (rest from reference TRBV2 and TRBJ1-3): EPEVTQTPSHQVTQMGQEVILRCVPISNHLYFYWYRQILGQKVEFLVSFYNNEISEKSEIFDDQFSVERPDGSNFTLKIRSTKLEDSAMYFCAGKRGSGNTIYFGEGSWLTVV.

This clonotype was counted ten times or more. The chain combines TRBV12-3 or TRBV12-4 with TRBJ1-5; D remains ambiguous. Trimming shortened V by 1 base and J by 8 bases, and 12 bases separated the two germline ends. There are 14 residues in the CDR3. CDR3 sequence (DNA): TGTGCCAGCAGTTTAGGATACAGTCTCGAGCCCCAGCATTTT. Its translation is CASSLGYSLEPQHF.

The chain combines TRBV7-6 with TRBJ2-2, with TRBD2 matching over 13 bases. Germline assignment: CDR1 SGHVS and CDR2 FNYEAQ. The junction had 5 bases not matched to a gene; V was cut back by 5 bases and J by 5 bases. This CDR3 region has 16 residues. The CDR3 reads CASSGTSGMGTGELFF. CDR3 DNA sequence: TGTGCCAGCAGCGGGACTAGCGGGATGGGTACCGGGGAGCTGTTTTTT.